These 15 T cell receptor beta chains came from one sample sequenced in a study of cytotoxic CD8 clonotypes in ibrutinib-treated CLL. The data were produced by immunoSEQ multiplex PCR, yet TCRdb's version contains in-frame clones alone and is incomplete. The table includes roughly 250,000 clones, roughly 74% detected once. Material: PBMCs, obtained after 24 months of ibrutinib treatment. These receptors all stem from a human donor with chronic lymphocytic leukemia.

This chain connects TRBV28 to TRBJ2-3; D gene unclear. CDR3 length: 14 amino acids. The germline gives CDR1 MDHEN, CDR2 SYDVKM. The V end lost 5 bases, the J end lost 2 bases, and 11 bases lay between the germline ends. CDR3 in DNA: TGTGCCAGCAGTCTCCTATTCCCCACAGATACGCAGTATTTT. Protein sequence: CASSLLFPTDTQYF.

V gene TRBV27 combines with J gene TRBJ1-5; D is undetermined. This CDR3 has 13 residues. CDR1 is MNHEY and CDR2 is SMNVEV in the germline V gene (reference sequence). V was cut by 4 bases and J by 4 bases, with 8 bases left in between. The CDR3 sequence is CASSSMVNQPQHF. The CDR3 DNA reads TGTGCCAGCAGTTCTATGGTTAATCAGCCCCAGCATTTT.

This chain connects TRBV10-3 to TRBJ2-3; the match to TRBD2 covers 9 bases. With V trimmed by 4 bases and J by 2 bases, 7 bases remained unmatched. CDR1 is ENHRY, CDR2 SYGVKD, per germline. CDR3 size: 16 residues. The CDR3 region has the DNA TGTGCCATCAGTGTGACTAGCGGAGCATACACAGATACGCAGTATTTT. Translating gives CAISVTSGAYTDTQYF.

The chain couples TRBV11-2 to TRBJ1-2, with TRBD1 identical over 7 bases. The germline V gene has CDR1 SGHAT and CDR2 FQNNGV. V gave up 2 bases and J gave up 5 bases; unmatched junction bases: 11. The CDR3 spans 16 residues. CDR3 protein: CASSLWDGTAHYGYTF. CDR3 sequence (DNA): TGTGCCAGCAGCTTATGGGATGGGACAGCCCATTATGGCTACACCTTC.

The gene calls are TRBV28 and TRBJ1-1; D ambiguous. The CDR3 is 11 residues long. Trimming removed 6 bases from V and 8 bases from J, with 10 bases in between. The germline gives CDR1 MDHEN, CDR2 SYDVKM. CDR3 DNA: TGTGCCAGCAGCAAGGTAGGAGAAGCTTTCTTT. It encodes CASSKVGEAFF.

This clone appeared once. This chain links TRBV15 with TRBJ1-4, with D uncertain. The CDR3 sequence is 12 residues long. The V gene's germline CDR1 is LNHNV and CDR2 YYDKDF (reference sequence). Trimming took off 5 bases at V and 6 bases at J, with 7 bases between the two ends. The CDR3 here is CATSLADEKLFF. The CDR3 bases are TGTGCCACCAGCTTGGCGGATGAAAAACTGTTTTTT.

This clone occurred once. The chain recombines TRBV27 with TRBJ2-7; 13 bases line up with TRBD2. Losses at the gene ends were 4 bases for V and 0 bases for J; bases not matched to a gene: 3. The germline gives CDR1 MNHEY, CDR2 SMNVEV (reference sequence). The CDR3 has 16 residues. This chain's CDR3 is CASSSRTSGSSYEQYF. CDR3 DNA sequence: TGTGCCAGCAGTTCCCGGACTAGCGGGAGCTCCTACGAGCAGTACTTC.

The chain has TRBV27 and TRBJ2-1; 11 nucleotides agree with TRBD2. The CDR3 spans 15 residues. CDR1 and CDR2 from the germline V gene are MNHEY and SMNVEV (reference sequence). After removal of 7 bases from V and 5 bases from J, the junction contained 7 bases not matched to a gene. CDR3 bases: TGTGCCAGCACCGAGACGGGACTAGCGGACAATGAGCAGTTCTTC. Amino acid sequence: CASTETGLADNEQFF.

This clone was picked up a small number of times. The chain has TRBV27 and TRBJ2-7, with TRBD2 identical over 12 bases. Germline V gene sequence: CDR1 MNHEY, CDR2 SMNVEV (reference sequence). The CDR3 sequence is 14 residues long. Trimming cost V 8 bases and J 3 bases; bases outside gene matches: 5. The chain's CDR3 is CASRTSGDVYEQYF. CDR3 sequence (DNA): TGTGCCAGCCGGACTAGCGGGGACGTCTACGAGCAGTACTTC.

The chain couples TRBV25-1 to TRBJ2-7; tentative D call: TRBD2 (5 bases). Trimming left V 10 bases short and J 3 bases short, with 16 bases between. The CDR3 length is 13 residues. Germline assignment: CDR1 MGHDK and CDR2 SYGVNS. This CDR3 is CANPERTFYEQYF. The CDR3 DNA reads as TGTGCCAACCCCGAGCGGACCTTCTACGAGCAGTACTTC.

This clone was detected once. The V and J genes are TRBV29-1 and TRBJ2-7; TRBD1 is a possible D gene (6 bases). This CDR3 has 13 residues. Germline V lookup: CDR1 SQVTM, CDR2 ANQGSEA. With 5 bases removed from V and 2 bases from J, the gap between germline ends came to 13 bases. In nucleotides, the CDR3 is TGCAGCGTTTATCGGGACACTGCCTACGAGCAGTACTTC. Encoded protein: CSVYRDTAYEQYF.

This chain uses TRBV19 with TRBJ2-1, with 10 bases matching TRBD2. The V gene's germline CDR1 is LNHDA and CDR2 SQIVND (reference sequence). The J segment lost 0 bases and the V segment lost 6 bases, leaving 2 bases of the junction unmatched. CDR3 length: 15 amino acids. Written as DNA, the CDR3 is TGTGCCAGTAGGCTAGCGGGAGACTCCTACAATGAGCAGTTCTTC. It specifies CASRLAGDSYNEQFF.

A few counts support this clone. The J gene is TRBJ2-7, the V gene TRBV4-2; 9 positions match TRBD2. Germline CDR1 LGHNA, CDR2 YNFKEQ. The CDR3 is made up of 16 amino acids. J gave up 4 bases and V 0 bases, and 7 bases lay outside the gene matches. CDR3 amino acids: CASSQEGASGKYEQYF. For the CDR3, the DNA is TGTGCCAGCAGCCAAGAGGGGGCTAGCGGGAAATACGAGCAGTACTTC.

This sequence joins TRBV18 and TRBJ1-2; D not certain. Deletions cut 3 bases from V and 6 bases from J, with 14 bases between. The CDR3 totals 14 residues. Germline V lookup: CDR1 KGHSH, CDR2 LQKENI. The DNA for the CDR3 is TGTGCCAGCTCACCGCAGGAAGAAGCGGATGGCTACACCTTC. Translation gives CASSPQEEADGYTF.

J is TRBJ2-3 and V is TRBV5-1; 9 nucleotides match TRBD2. Germline V gene lookup returns CDR1 SGHRS and CDR2 YFSETQ. After removal of 4 bases from V and 0 bases from J, the junction contained 3 bases not matched to a gene. This CDR3 comprises 15 residues. The chain's CDR3 is CASSTLAGSTDTQYF. CDR3 DNA: TGCGCCAGCAGCACCCTAGCGGGGAGCACAGATACGCAGTATTTT.